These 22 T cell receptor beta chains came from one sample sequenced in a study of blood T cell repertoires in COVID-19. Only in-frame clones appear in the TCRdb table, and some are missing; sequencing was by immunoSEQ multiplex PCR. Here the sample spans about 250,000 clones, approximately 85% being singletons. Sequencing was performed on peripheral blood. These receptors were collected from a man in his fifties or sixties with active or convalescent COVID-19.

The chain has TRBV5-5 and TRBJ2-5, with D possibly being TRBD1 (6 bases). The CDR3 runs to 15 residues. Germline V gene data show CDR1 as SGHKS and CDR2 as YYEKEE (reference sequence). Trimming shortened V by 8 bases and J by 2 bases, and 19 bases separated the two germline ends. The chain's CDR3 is CASQLLPGQQETQYF. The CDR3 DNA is TGTGCCAGTCAACTTCTACCGGGACAACAAGAGACCCAGTACTTC.

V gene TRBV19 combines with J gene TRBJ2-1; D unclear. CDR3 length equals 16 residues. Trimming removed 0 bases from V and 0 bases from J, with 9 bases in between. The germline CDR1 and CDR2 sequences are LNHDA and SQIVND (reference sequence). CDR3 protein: CASSIDRSSSYNEQFF. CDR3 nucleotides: TGTGCCAGTAGTATAGATCGGAGCAGCTCCTACAATGAGCAGTTCTTC.

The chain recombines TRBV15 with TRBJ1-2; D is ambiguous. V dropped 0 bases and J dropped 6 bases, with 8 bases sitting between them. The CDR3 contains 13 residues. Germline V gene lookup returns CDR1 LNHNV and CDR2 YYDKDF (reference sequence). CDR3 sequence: CATSRDVSDGYTF. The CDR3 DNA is TGTGCCACCAGCAGAGATGTGAGTGATGGCTACACCTTC.

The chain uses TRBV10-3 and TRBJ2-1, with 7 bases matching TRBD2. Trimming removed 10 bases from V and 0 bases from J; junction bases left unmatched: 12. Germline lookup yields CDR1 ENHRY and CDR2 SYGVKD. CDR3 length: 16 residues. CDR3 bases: TGTGCCACCAGGGAGGGGCGGGGAGACTCCTACAATGAGCAGTTCTTC. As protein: CATREGRGDSYNEQFF.

This chain's CDR3 is CASSPAGAEAFF. The CDR3 bases are TGTGCCAGCTCACCAGCAGGGGCTGAAGCTTTCTTT. The rearrangement joins TRBV18 to TRBJ1-1, with D possibly being TRBD1 (6 bases). This CDR3 is 12 amino acids long. Germline V CDR1 and CDR2: KGHSH, LQKENI. V was trimmed by 2 bases and J by 6 bases, leaving 7 bases between them. Supplemented by reference TRBV18 and TRBJ1-1, the full variable domain reads NAGVMQNPRHLVRRRGQEARLRCSPMKGHSHVYWYRQLPEEGLKFMVYLQKENIIDESGMPKERFSAEFPKEGPSILRIQQVVRGDSAAYFCASSPAGAEAFFGQGTRLTVV.

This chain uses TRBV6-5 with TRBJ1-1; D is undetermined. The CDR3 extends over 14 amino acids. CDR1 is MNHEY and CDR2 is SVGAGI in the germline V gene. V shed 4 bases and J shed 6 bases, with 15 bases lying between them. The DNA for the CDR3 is TGTGCCAGCAGTTGGCGGGAAAATGGGGCTGAAGCTTTCTTT. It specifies CASSWRENGAEAFF.

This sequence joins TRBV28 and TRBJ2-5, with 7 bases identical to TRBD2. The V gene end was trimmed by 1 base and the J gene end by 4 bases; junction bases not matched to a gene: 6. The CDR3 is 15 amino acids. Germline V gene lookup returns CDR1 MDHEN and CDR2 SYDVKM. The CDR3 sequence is CASSLLSGMRETQYF. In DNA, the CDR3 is TGTGCCAGCAGTTTATTAAGCGGGATGAGAGAGACCCAGTACTTC.

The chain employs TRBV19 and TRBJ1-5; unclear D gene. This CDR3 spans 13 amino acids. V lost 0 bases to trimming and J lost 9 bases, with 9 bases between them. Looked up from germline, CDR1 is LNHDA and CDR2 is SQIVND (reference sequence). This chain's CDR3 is CASSIDIPRPQHF. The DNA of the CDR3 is TGTGCCAGTAGTATAGATATCCCCCGGCCCCAGCATTTT. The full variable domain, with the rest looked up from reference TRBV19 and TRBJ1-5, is DGGITQSPKYLFRKEGQNVTLSCEQNLNHDAMYWYRQDPGQGLRLIYYSQIVNDFQKGDIAEGYSVSREKKESFPLTVTSAQKNPTAFYLCASSIDIPRPQHFGDGTRLSIL.

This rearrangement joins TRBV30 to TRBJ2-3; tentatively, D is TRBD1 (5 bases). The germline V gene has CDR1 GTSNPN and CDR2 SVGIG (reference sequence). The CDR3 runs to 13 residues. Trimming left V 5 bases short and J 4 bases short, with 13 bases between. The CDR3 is CAWGVKGPDTQYF. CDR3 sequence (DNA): TGTGCCTGGGGGGTCAAGGGGCCAGATACGCAGTATTTT.

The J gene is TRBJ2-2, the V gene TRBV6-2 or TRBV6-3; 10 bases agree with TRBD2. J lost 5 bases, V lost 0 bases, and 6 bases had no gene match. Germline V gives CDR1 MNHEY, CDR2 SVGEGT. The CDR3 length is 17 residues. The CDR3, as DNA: TGTGCCAGCAGTTACTCGTCACTAGCGGGAAGGACCGGGGAGCTGTTTTTT. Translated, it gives CASSYSSLAGRTGELFF.

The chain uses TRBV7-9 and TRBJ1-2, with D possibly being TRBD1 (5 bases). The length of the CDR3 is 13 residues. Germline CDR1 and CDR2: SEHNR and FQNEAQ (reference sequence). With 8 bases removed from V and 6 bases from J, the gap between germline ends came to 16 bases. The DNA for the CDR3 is TGTGCCAGCTCACTCCTTGGGGGGGATGGCTACACCTTC. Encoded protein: CASSLLGGDGYTF. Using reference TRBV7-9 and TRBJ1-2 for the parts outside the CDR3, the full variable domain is DTGVSQNPRHKITKRGQNVTFRCDPISEHNRLYWYRQTLGQGPEFLTYFQNEAQLEKSRLLSDRFSAERPKGSFSTLEIQRTEQGDSAMYLCASSLLGGDGYTFGSGTRLTVV.

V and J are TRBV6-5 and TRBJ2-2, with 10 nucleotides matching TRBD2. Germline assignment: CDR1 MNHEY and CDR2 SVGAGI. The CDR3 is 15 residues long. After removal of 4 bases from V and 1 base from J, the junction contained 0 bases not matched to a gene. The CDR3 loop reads CASSSSGRNTGELFF. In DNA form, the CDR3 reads TGTGCCAGCAGTTCTAGCGGGAGGAACACCGGGGAGCTGTTTTTT.

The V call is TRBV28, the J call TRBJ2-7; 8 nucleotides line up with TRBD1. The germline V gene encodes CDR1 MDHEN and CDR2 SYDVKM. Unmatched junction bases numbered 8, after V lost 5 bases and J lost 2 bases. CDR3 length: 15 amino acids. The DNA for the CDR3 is TGTGCCAGCAGTACTCAGACAGGGGCCGCCTACGAGCAGTACTTC. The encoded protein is CASSTQTGAAYEQYF.

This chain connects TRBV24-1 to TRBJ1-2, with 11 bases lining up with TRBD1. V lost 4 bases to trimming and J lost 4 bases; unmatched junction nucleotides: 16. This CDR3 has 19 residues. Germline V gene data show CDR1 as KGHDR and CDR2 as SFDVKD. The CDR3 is CATSEPPRTGGQPIYGYTF. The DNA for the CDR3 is TGTGCCACCAGTGAACCTCCTCGGACAGGGGGCCAGCCGATCTATGGCTACACCTTC.

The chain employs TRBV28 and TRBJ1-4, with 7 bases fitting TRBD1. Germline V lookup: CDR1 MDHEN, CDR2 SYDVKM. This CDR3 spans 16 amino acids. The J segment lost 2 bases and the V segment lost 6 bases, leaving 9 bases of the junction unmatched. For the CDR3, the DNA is TGTGCCAGCAGCTTAGAGGGGGACAGTACTAATGAAAAACTGTTTTTT. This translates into CASSLEGDSTNEKLFF.

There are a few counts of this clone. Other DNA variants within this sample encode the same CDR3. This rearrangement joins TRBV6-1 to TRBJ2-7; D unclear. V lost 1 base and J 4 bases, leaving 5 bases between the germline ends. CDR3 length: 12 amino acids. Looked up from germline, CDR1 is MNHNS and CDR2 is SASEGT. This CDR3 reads CASSEDGYEQYF. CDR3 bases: TGTGCCAGCAGTGAAGACGGTTACGAGCAGTACTTC.

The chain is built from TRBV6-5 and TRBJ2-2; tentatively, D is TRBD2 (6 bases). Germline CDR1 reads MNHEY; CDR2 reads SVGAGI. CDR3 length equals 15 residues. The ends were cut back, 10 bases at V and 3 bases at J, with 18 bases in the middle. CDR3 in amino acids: CATTPGGVDTGELFF. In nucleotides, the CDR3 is TGTGCCACTACCCCCGGAGGGGTCGACACCGGGGAGCTGTTTTTT.

The CDR3 sequence is CASSLVLGPFYEQYF. The CDR3 DNA reads TGTGCCAGCAGCTTAGTCCTAGGCCCGTTCTACGAGCAGTACTTC. The chain uses TRBV7-2 and TRBJ2-7; D is uncertain. Germline CDR1 is SGHTA and CDR2 is FQGNSA. The CDR3 extends over 15 amino acids. Trimming took off 1 base at V and 3 bases at J, with 13 bases between the two ends.

This CDR3 reads CASSADRVRTEAFF. CDR3 sequence (DNA): TGCGCCAGCAGCGCGGACAGGGTGCGAACTGAAGCTTTCTTT. The chain recombines TRBV10-2 with TRBJ1-1; the match to TRBD1 covers 8 bases. This CDR3 region has 14 residues. Germline V lookup: CDR1 WSHSY, CDR2 SAAADI. After removal of 6 bases from V and 5 bases from J, the junction contained 8 bases not matched to a gene.

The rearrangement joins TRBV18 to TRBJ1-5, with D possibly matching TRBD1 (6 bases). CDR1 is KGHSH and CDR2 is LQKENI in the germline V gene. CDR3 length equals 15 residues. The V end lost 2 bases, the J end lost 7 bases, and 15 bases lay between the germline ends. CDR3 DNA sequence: TGTGCCAGCTCACCAGCACAGGGTGCGGGCCAGCCCCAGCATTTT. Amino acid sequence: CASSPAQGAGQPQHF.

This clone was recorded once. The DNA for the CDR3 is TGTGCCAGCAGTGAAAGGGCAGGGGAGAACATTCAGTACTTC. As protein: CASSERAGENIQYF. This chain links TRBV2 with TRBJ2-4, with a weak D call TRBD1 (6 bases). The length of the CDR3 is 14 residues. Trimming pared 2 bases from V and 7 bases from J, leaving 12 bases between. Germline CDR1 reads SNHLY; CDR2 reads FYNNEI.

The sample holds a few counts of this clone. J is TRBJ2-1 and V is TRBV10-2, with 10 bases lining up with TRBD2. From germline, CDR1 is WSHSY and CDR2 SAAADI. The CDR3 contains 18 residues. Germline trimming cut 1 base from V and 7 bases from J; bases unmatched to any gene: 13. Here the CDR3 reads CASSEFRFSSGRGNEQFF. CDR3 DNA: TGCGCCAGCAGTGAGTTTCGTTTTTCTAGCGGGAGAGGGAATGAGCAGTTCTTC.